Below, 27 T cell receptor beta chains from the same sample are listed, as sequenced in a study of human T cells and chemical hapten exposure. Time point noted: pre-sensitization, week 0. Stated treatment: therapeutic diphenylcyclopropenone sensitization with weekly scalp DPC. Each CDR3 protein gets one entry after TCRdb re-called the RACE reads with MiXCR. The sample has almost 40,000 distinct CDR3 sequences; roughly 7.6% are singletons. Sample: whole blood, taken in connection with sensitization to the hapten diphenylcyclopropenone (DPC). The receptors originated from a woman aged 45-65 years with alopecia areata. Some clones in this sample may be carry-over from other donors' samples.

The rearrangement joins TRBV7-9 to TRBJ2-2; possibly TRBD1 for D (6 bases). CDR3 size: 15 residues. Trimming pared 5 bases from V and 6 bases from J, leaving 16 bases between. Germline-derived CDR1 and CDR2 are SEHNR and FQNEAQ (reference sequence). This CDR3 is CASSQPGTPPGELFF. CDR3 coding DNA: TGTGCCAGCAGCCAACCCGGGACACCTCCCGGGGAGCTGTTTTTT.

This clonotype came up many times. The chain couples TRBV11-2 to TRBJ2-1; TRBD2 might be the D (5 bases). The V gene lost 5 bases and the J gene lost 7 bases, with 15 bases spanning the gap. CDR1 SGHAT and CDR2 FQNNGV come from the germline V gene. The CDR3 is made up of 14 amino acids. CDR3 region: CASSPTERRNEQFF. CDR3 in DNA: TGTGCCAGCAGCCCTACTGAGAGGAGGAATGAGCAGTTCTTC. Supplemented by reference TRBV11-2 and TRBJ2-1, the full variable domain reads EAGVAQSPRYKIIEKRQSVAFWCNPISGHATLYWYQQILGQGPKLLIQFQNNGVVDDSQLPKDRFSAERLKGVDSTLKIQPAKLEDSAVYLCASSPTERRNEQFFGPGTRLTVL.

This chain connects TRBV10-3 to TRBJ1-5; no clear D. V lost 2 bases and J lost 5, with 19 bases in between. The CDR3 is 17 residues long. Germline loops: CDR1 ENHRY, CDR2 SYGVKD. The CDR3 loop is CAISERRLGKVYQPQHF. The CDR3 DNA follows: TGTGCCATCAGTGAGAGGAGGTTAGGGAAGGTGTATCAGCCCCAGCATTTT.

The J gene is TRBJ1-5, the V gene TRBV4-2; D uncertain. The V end was cut by 0 bases, the J end by 6 bases, with 15 bases between. CDR1 LGHNA and CDR2 YNFKEQ come from the germline V gene. This CDR3 region has 16 residues. For the CDR3, the DNA is TGTGCCAGCAGCCAAGATCTGCGGGCTTGGGGTCAGCCCCAGCATTTT. It encodes CASSQDLRAWGQPQHF.

This clonotype was counted ten times or more. This chain links TRBV6-5 with TRBJ1-2, with a tentative D call TRBD1 (5 bases). Germline V lookup: CDR1 MNHEY, CDR2 SVGAGI. V lost 4 bases and J lost 7, with 16 bases in between. This CDR3 contains 14 residues. As DNA, the CDR3 is TGTGCCAGCAGTTCTAGTGTTTGGGGCTCTGGCTACACCTTC. This codes for CASSSSVWGSGYTF.

This clonotype was detected many times. The chain is built from TRBV29-1 and TRBJ1-2; TRBD1 might be the D (6 bases). Germline CDR1 and CDR2: SQVTM and ANQGSEA. Trimming removed 7 bases at V and 10 bases at J, with 13 bases between. The CDR3 spans 10 residues. The CDR3 is CSAGQLDYTF. As DNA, the CDR3 is TGCAGCGCGGGACAACTCGACTACACCTTC.

This clonotype has just a few counts. This chain connects TRBV4-3 to TRBJ2-2, with D perhaps TRBD1 or TRBD2 (5 bases each). The CDR3 length is 19 residues. The germline V gene encodes CDR1 LGHNA and CDR2 YSLEER. The V end lost 0 bases, the J end lost 0 bases, and 17 bases lay between the germline ends. CDR3 coding DNA: TGCGCCAGCAGCCAAGACGAGGGGCGTTTTGTCGCGAACACCGGGGAGCTGTTTTTT. Protein: CASSQDEGRFVANTGELFF.

The gene calls are TRBV1 and TRBJ2-5; the table's D call, TRBD2, was not checked against the DNA. TRBV1 constitutes a pseudogene. CDR3 length: 15 amino acids. In DNA, the CDR3 is TGCACCAGCAGACGGACTAGCGGGATTCTAGAGACCCAGTACTTC. Protein: CTSRRTSGILETQYF.

The chain recombines TRBV19 with TRBJ2-5; D not certain. In germline, CDR1 is LNHDA, CDR2 SQIVND (reference sequence). Trimming left V 6 bases short and J 2 bases short, with 4 bases between. There are 11 residues in the CDR3. CDR3 protein: CASRQQETQYF. The CDR3 nucleotides are TGTGCCAGTAGACAGCAAGAGACCCAGTACTTC.

The J gene is TRBJ2-1, the V gene TRBV6-2 or TRBV6-3, with TRBD1 identical over 7 bases. This CDR3 spans 20 amino acids. The ends lost 2 bases at V and 6 bases at J; junction bases unmatched: 22. Germline assignment: CDR1 MNHEY and CDR2 SVGEGT. The CDR3 DNA follows: TGTGCCAGCAGTTACCGATTTCGACAGGGCCTCCCCTCCAAGACCAATGAGCAGTTCTTC. Translation gives CASSYRFRQGLPSKTNEQFF.

This clonotype was detected ten times or more. V and J are TRBV7-8 and TRBJ1-5; D call uncertain. V dropped 5 bases and J dropped 6 bases, with 8 bases sitting between them. In germline, CDR1 is SGHVS, CDR2 FQNEAQ. The CDR3 has 12 residues. The CDR3 protein is CASSPSTQPQHF. The DNA of the CDR3 is TGTGCCAGCAGCCCCTCCACTCAGCCCCAGCATTTT.

This sequence joins TRBV6-2 or TRBV6-3 and TRBJ1-5; D may be TRBD1 (5 bases). Germline V gene sequence: CDR1 MNHEY, CDR2 SVGEGT. The germline V and J ends were trimmed by 4 bases and 4 bases, with 11 bases remaining between them. The CDR3 sequence is 14 residues long. In DNA, the CDR3 is TGTGCCAGCAGTTCCCAGGGAAGTAATCAGCCCCAGCATTTT. Amino acids: CASSSQGSNQPQHF.

This clonotype was seen only a few times. The V and J genes are TRBV3-1 and TRBJ2-2, with D perhaps assigned TRBD1 or TRBD2 (5 bases each). The CDR3 has 15 amino acids. V dropped 3 bases and J dropped 3 bases, with 11 bases sitting between them. From germline, CDR1 is LGHDT and CDR2 YNNKEL (reference sequence). CDR3 DNA: TGTGCCAGCAGCCACCCGGGGCGATACACCGGGGAGCTGTTTTTT. It specifies CASSHPGRYTGELFF.

V gene TRBV4-2 combines with J gene TRBJ2-4; 7 positions match TRBD1. CDR3 length equals 15 residues. V lost 3 bases to trimming and J lost 5 bases; unmatched junction nucleotides: 7. CDR1 LGHNA and CDR2 YNFKEQ come from the germline V gene. CDR3 in DNA: TGTGCCAGCAGCCATCTTGACAGGGTTGAAAACATTCAGTACTTC. Its protein product is CASSHLDRVENIQYF.

This clonotype occurred a few times. The chain joins TRBV5-1 to TRBJ2-5; D assignment may be TRBD1 or TRBD2 (5 bases each). The CDR3 runs to 16 residues. V was cut by 4 bases and J by 4 bases, with 20 bases left in between. In germline, CDR1 is SGHRS, CDR2 YFSETQ. CDR3 nucleotide sequence: TGCGCCAGCAGCCTGGCCCCGGGGCCCGGTTCAGAGACCCAGTACTTC. Translation: CASSLAPGPGSETQYF.

This clonotype was seen at least ten times. Here the CDR3 reads CASSWGLAGGSYNEQFF. CDR3 nucleotides: TGTGCCAGCAGCTGGGGACTAGCGGGAGGTTCCTACAATGAGCAGTTCTTC. This chain connects TRBV7-9 to TRBJ2-1; 15 bases are a match to TRBD2. CDR1 and CDR2 from the germline V gene are SEHNR and FQNEAQ (reference sequence). J was trimmed by 1 base and V by 4 bases; bases with no gene match: 2. This CDR3 has 17 amino acids.

This clonotype was counted many times. The J gene is TRBJ2-7, the V gene TRBV7-2, with 12 bases matching TRBD2. The ends lost 0 bases at V and 6 bases at J; junction bases unmatched: 3. Germline V gene data show CDR1 as SGHTA and CDR2 as FQGNSA. This CDR3 is 15 amino acids long. DNA for the CDR3: TGTGCCAGCAGCTTAGCGCTAGCGGGAGGGACCGAGCAGTACTTC. Translation: CASSLALAGGTEQYF.

This clonotype was counted between two and nine times. The V and J genes are TRBV6-6 and TRBJ2-2; 11 nucleotides agree with TRBD2. The CDR3 spans 16 residues. Trimming cost V 5 bases and J 8 bases; bases outside gene matches: 10. CDR1 MNHNY and CDR2 SVGAGI come from the germline V gene (reference sequence). The CDR3 coding sequence is TGTGCCAGCAGTGACGGGGCTAGCGGGAGGATAGGGGAGCTGTTTTTT. This gives the protein CASSDGASGRIGELFF.

This clonotype came up many times. V usage is TRBV29-1 and J usage is TRBJ2-1; D possibly corresponds to TRBD2 (5 bases). Deletions cut 4 bases from V and 0 bases from J, with 16 bases between. The CDR3 covers 16 residues. CDR1 SQVTM and CDR2 ANQGSEA come from the germline V gene. Written as DNA, the CDR3 is TGCAGCGTTGTTGCCCAGGAGACTACCTCCTACAATGAGCAGTTCTTC. It specifies CSVVAQETTSYNEQFF.

The chain recombines TRBV29-1 with TRBJ1-2, with D possibly being TRBD1 (6 bases). Germline V gene lookup returns CDR1 SQVTM and CDR2 ANQGSEA. The CDR3 sequence is 11 residues long. V lost 2 bases to trimming and J lost 10 bases, with 11 bases between them. CDR3 sequence (DNA): TGCAGCGTTGAACGGACAGAAGACTACACCTTC. Amino acids: CSVERTEDYTF.

This clonotype was picked up a small number of times. The CDR3 region has the DNA TGTGCCAGTGGGGCTAGCGGTTACAATGAGCAGTTCTTC. Its translation is CASGASGYNEQFF. This rearrangement joins TRBV9 to TRBJ2-1; 7 nucleotides line up with TRBD2. CDR3 length: 13 amino acids. Germline assignment: CDR1 SGDLS and CDR2 YYNGEE. The ends lost 8 bases at V and 4 bases at J; junction bases unmatched: 6. The entire variable domain, with the rest obtained from reference TRBV9 and TRBJ2-1, is as follows: DSGVTQTPKHLITATGQRVTLRCSPRSGDLSVYWYQQSLDQGLQFLIQYYNGEERAKGNILERFSAQQFPDLHSELNLSSLELGDSALYFCASGASGYNEQFFGPGTRLTVL.

This clonotype has a count of ten or more. J is TRBJ2-2 and V is TRBV11-2, with TRBD2 matching 14 bases. The CDR3 extends over 17 amino acids. With V trimmed by 5 bases and J by 5 bases, 7 bases remained unmatched. CDR1 is SGHAT, CDR2 FQNNGV, per germline. The CDR3 sequence: CASSLGTSGSRTGELFF. The CDR3 DNA sequence: TGTGCCAGCAGCCTAGGGACTAGCGGGAGCCGAACCGGGGAGCTGTTTTTT.

The chain combines TRBV29-1 with TRBJ2-7, with D perhaps TRBD1 or TRBD2 (5 bases each). The V end lost 2 bases, the J end lost 6 bases, and 8 bases lay between the germline ends. Germline V CDR1 and CDR2: SQVTM, ANQGSEA. This CDR3 has 11 amino acids. The CDR3 coding sequence is TGCAGCGTTGAATCCGGGGCCGAGCAGTACTTC. The encoded protein is CSVESGAEQYF.

There are many counts of this clonotype. This sequence joins TRBV20-1 and TRBJ2-7; 7 bases agree with TRBD1. V shed 1 base and J 13 bases; nucleotides not matched to a gene: 4. This CDR3 contains 10 residues. Looked up from germline, CDR1 is DFQATT and CDR2 is SNEGSKA (reference sequence). This CDR3 reads CSARVQGEYF. As DNA, the CDR3 is TGCAGTGCTAGAGTGCAGGGGGAATACTTC.

This clonotype was seen a handful of times. The chain combines TRBV7-2 with TRBJ2-2, with D possibly matching TRBD2 (6 bases). V shed 5 bases and J shed 5 bases, with 18 bases lying between them. This CDR3 has 16 residues. Germline V gene data show CDR1 as SGHTA and CDR2 as FQGNSA. CDR3 coding DNA: TGTGCCAGCAGCCCTCCGGGACTCTATCATACCGGGGAGCTGTTTTTT. This encodes CASSPPGLYHTGELFF.

The sample holds a few counts of this clonotype. The chain recombines TRBV7-2 with TRBJ2-1; 10 positions match TRBD2. V was pared by 5 bases and J by 8 bases, with 9 bases of the junction left unmatched. Germline CDR1 and CDR2: SGHTA and FQGNSA. The CDR3 covers 15 residues. CDR3: CASSGAGGPLDEQFF. The DNA of the CDR3 is TGTGCCAGCAGCGGAGCGGGAGGGCCCCTTGATGAGCAGTTCTTC.

The sample holds many counts of this clonotype. This chain connects TRBV29-1 to TRBJ2-1; D is possibly TRBD2 (5 bases). Looked up from germline, CDR1 is SQVTM and CDR2 is ANQGSEA. The ends were cut back, 6 bases at V and 4 bases at J, with 22 bases in the middle. The CDR3 sequence is 16 residues long. DNA of the CDR3: TGCAGCGTCGCGGGCGGACCCGTCCCCCCTTACAATGAGCAGTTCTTC. Encoded protein: CSVAGGPVPPYNEQFF.